This T cell receptor beta chain appears in the sequencing data of a study of cytomegalovirus exposure and HLA in healthy donors. The CDR3 loop spans 15 amino acids. Trimming shortened V by 4 bases and J by 1 base, and 11 bases separated the two germline ends. CDR1 and CDR2 (germline): SGDLS, YYNGEE. This PCR relied on a set of 60 Vbeta primers and 13 Jbeta primers. Assay: immunoSEQ multiplex PCR; the TCRdb copy retains only in-frame clones and omits some. The sample includes over 150,000 clones, around 69% of them seen just once. The material sequenced was PBMCs. The chain is built from TRBV9 and TRBJ2-2; unclear D gene. This TCR came from a woman in her twenties or thirties in good health and CMV-seronegative. CDR3: CASSPSPRNTGELFF. For the CDR3, the DNA is TGTGCCAGCAGCCCCTCCCCCCGGAACACCGGGGAGCTGTTTTTT.